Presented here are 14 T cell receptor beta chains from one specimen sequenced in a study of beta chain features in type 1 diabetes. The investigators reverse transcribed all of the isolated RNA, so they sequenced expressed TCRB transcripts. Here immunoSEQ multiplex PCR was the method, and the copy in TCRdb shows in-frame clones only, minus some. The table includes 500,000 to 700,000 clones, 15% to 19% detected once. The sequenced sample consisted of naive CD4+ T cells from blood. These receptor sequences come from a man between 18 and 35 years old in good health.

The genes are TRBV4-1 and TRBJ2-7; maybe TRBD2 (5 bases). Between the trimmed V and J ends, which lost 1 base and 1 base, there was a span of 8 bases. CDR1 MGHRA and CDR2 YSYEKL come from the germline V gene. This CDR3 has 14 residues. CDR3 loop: CASSQVRGSYEQYF. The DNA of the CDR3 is TGCGCCAGCAGCCAAGTCCGGGGATCCTACGAGCAGTACTTC.

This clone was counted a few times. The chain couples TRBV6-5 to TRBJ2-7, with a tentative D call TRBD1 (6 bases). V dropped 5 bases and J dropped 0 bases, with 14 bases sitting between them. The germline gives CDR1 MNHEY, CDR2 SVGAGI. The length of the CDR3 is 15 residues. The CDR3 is CASSHDRSSSYEQYF. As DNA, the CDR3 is TGTGCCAGCAGTCATGACAGGTCGAGCTCCTACGAGCAGTACTTC.

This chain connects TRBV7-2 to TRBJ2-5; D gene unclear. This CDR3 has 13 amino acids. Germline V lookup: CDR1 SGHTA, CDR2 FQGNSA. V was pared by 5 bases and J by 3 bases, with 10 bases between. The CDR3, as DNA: TGTGCCAGCAGCCAAATCCAGAAAGAGACCCAGTACTTC. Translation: CASSQIQKETQYF.

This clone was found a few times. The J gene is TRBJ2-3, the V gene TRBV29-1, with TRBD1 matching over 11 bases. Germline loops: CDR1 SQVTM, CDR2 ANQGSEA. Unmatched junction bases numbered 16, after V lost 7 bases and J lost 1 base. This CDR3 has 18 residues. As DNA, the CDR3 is TGCAGCGCCAGGACAGGGGGCGCAGTTTTGCTTGGCACAGATACGCAGTATTTT. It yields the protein CSARTGGAVLLGTDTQYF.

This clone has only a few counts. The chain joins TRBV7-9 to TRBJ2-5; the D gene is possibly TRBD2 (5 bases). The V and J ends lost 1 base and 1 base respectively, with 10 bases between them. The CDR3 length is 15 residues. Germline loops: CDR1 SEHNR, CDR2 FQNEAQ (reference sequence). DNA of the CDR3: TGTGCCAGCAGCTTAGTAGGAGGTCCCCAAGAGACCCAGTACTTC. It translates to CASSLVGGPQETQYF.

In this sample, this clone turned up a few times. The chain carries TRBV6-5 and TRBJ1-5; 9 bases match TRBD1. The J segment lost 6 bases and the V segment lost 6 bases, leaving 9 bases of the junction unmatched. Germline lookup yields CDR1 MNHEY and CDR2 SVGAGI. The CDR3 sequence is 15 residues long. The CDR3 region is CASRDGQGLSQPQHF. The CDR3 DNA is TGTGCCAGCAGGGACGGACAGGGGTTGAGTCAGCCCCAGCATTTT.

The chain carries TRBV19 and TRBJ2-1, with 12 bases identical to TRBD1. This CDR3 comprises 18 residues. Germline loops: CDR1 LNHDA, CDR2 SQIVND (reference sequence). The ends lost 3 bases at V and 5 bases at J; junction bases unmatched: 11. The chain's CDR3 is CASSMLGRDRGRNNEQFF. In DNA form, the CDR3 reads TGTGCCAGTAGTATGTTAGGGAGGGACAGGGGGCGAAACAATGAGCAGTTCTTC.

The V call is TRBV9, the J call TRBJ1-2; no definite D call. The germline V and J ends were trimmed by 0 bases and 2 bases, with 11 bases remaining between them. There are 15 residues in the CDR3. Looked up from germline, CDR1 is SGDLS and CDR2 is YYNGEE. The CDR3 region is CASSVESRQNYGYTF. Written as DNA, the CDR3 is TGTGCCAGCAGCGTAGAATCACGGCAGAACTATGGCTACACCTTC.

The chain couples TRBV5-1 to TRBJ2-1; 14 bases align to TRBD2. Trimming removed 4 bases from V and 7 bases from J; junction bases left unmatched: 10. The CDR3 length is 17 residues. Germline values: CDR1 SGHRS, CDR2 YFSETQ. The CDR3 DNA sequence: TGCGCCAGCAGCCTCCCGACTAGCGGGAGGGCCGGGAATGAGCAGTTCTTC. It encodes CASSLPTSGRAGNEQFF.

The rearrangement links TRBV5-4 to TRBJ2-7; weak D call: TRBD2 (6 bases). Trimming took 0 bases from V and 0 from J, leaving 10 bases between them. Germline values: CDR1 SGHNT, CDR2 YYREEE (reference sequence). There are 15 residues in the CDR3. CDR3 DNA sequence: TGTGCCAGCAGCTTGGGGAGGGCAAGCTCCTACGAGCAGTACTTC. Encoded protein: CASSLGRASSYEQYF.

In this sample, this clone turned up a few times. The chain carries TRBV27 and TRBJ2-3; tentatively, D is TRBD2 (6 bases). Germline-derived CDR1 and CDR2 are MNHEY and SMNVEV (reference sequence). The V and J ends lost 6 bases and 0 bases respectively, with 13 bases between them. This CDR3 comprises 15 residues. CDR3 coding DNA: TGTGCCAGCAGGGGATGGGGGACTAGCACAGATACGCAGTATTTT. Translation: CASRGWGTSTDTQYF.

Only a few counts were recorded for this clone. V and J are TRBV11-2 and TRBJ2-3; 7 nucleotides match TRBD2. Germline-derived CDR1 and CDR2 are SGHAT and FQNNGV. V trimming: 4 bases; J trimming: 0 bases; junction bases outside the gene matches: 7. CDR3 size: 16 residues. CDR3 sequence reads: CASSSRLASSTDTQYF. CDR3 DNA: TGTGCCAGCAGCTCGCGACTAGCCTCTAGCACAGATACGCAGTATTTT.

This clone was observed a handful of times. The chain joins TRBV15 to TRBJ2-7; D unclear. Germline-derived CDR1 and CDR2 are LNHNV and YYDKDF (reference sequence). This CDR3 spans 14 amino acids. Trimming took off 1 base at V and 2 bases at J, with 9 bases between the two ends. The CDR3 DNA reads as TGTGCCACCAGCAGAGTTCTAGGACCCTACGAGCAGTACTTC. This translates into CATSRVLGPYEQYF.

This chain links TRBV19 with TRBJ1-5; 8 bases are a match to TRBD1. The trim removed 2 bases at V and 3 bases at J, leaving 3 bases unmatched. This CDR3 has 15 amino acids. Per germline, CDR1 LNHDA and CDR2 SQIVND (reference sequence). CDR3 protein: CASSIQDRVNQPQHF. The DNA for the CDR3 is TGTGCCAGTAGTATACAGGACAGGGTCAATCAGCCCCAGCATTTT.